The 8 T cell receptor beta chains presented below share a single source sample, sequenced in a study of blood T cell repertoires in COVID-19. TCRdb's table, derived via immunoSEQ multiplex PCR, lists solely in-frame clones and lacks some. This table has about 39,000 clones, 75% to 90% appearing once. The sample consisted of peripheral blood. The receptors here all came from a man between 60 and 70 years old with acute or convalescent COVID-19.

CDR3 loop: CAISGGVSREGNEQYF. The CDR3, as DNA: TGTGCCATCAGTGGGGGGGTGAGCAGGGAGGGGAACGAGCAGTACTTC. V and J are TRBV10-3 and TRBJ2-7; TRBD2 matches at 7 bases. The CDR3 has 16 amino acids. The trim removed 4 bases at V and 5 bases at J, leaving 14 bases unmatched. The germline V gene encodes CDR1 ENHRY and CDR2 SYGVKD.

This clone showed up just once. The chain couples TRBV6-5 to TRBJ2-3, with 7 bases identical to TRBD1. The CDR3 contains 15 residues. CDR1 MNHEY and CDR2 SVGAGI come from the germline V gene. The J segment lost 2 bases and the V segment lost 9 bases, leaving 11 bases of the junction unmatched. The CDR3 sequence: CASHRGWGSTDTQYF. In DNA form, the CDR3 reads TGTGCCAGTCACAGGGGCTGGGGATCCACAGATACGCAGTATTTT.

The gene calls are TRBV15 and TRBJ2-2; TRBD1 might be the D (6 bases). The CDR3 contains 15 residues. Trimming took 3 bases from V and 9 from J, leaving 17 bases between them. Germline-derived CDR1 and CDR2 are LNHNV and YYDKDF (reference sequence). In DNA form, the CDR3 reads TGTGCCACCAGCAGTGGGACACTTAGAACCAGGGAGCTGTTTTTT. Residues: CATSSGTLRTRELFF.

The chain combines TRBV5-1 with TRBJ1-6, with 7 bases identical to TRBD1. The CDR3 runs 17 residues. Germline V gene sequence: CDR1 SGHRS, CDR2 YFSETQ. Trimming removed 4 bases from V and 8 bases from J; junction bases left unmatched: 15. The DNA for the CDR3 is TGCGCCAGCAGCCTGGGTGCGGGTAGCAGGGGGGATTCACCCCTCCACTTT. Its protein product is CASSLGAGSRGDSPLHF.

This clone was found a few times. The V call is TRBV7-2, the J call TRBJ2-1; TRBD2 matches at 11 bases. CDR3 size: 15 residues. V was pared by 8 bases and J by 0 bases, with 3 bases of the junction left unmatched. The germline CDR1 and CDR2 sequences are SGHTA and FQGNSA. The CDR3 DNA sequence: TGTGCCAGCCTTAGCGGGGGGGGCTCCTACAATGAGCAGTTCTTC. This sequence encodes CASLSGGGSYNEQFF.

This sequence joins TRBV2 and TRBJ1-5, with a possible D match to TRBD1 (6 bases). This CDR3 has 14 residues. Per the germline V gene, CDR1 is SNHLY and CDR2 is FYNNEI. Trimming left V 11 bases short and J 0 bases short, with 14 bases between. DNA for the CDR3: TGTGCCTCCCAGGGGTCTGATAGCAATCAGCCCCAGCATTTT. Encoded protein: CASQGSDSNQPQHF.

The chain links TRBV2 to TRBJ2-2; 7 bases agree with TRBD1. V shed 5 bases and J 5 bases; nucleotides not matched to a gene: 2. The germline gives CDR1 SNHLY, CDR2 FYNNEI. This CDR3 comprises 13 residues. The CDR3 nucleotides are TGTGCCAGCAGTACAGGGGCTACCGGGGAGCTGTTTTTT. Protein: CASSTGATGELFF.

This chain links TRBV28 with TRBJ2-5, with 7 bases that match TRBD1. Germline CDR1 MDHEN, CDR2 SYDVKM. Trimming removed 4 bases from V and 2 bases from J; junction bases left unmatched: 7. The CDR3 loop spans 15 amino acids. CDR3 coding DNA: TGTGCCAGCAGTTCCGGGACAGCCCTTCAAGAGACCCAGTACTTC. Protein product: CASSSGTALQETQYF.